The following is a T cell receptor beta chain sequence with its context. Its antigen is still unknown. V was shortened by 0 bases and J by 0 bases, with 18 bases between the two germline ends. CDR3 length equals 19 residues. The germline gives CDR1 LGHNT, CDR2 FRNRAP. This sample is drawn from a study of early T cells in non-severe SARS-CoV-2 infection. Looking at the study overall: Sequencing was performed on bulk RNA from unsorted whole blood, leaving chains unpaired. Study outcomes and limitations: Private and CD4 specificities were missed by VDJdb matching, which favored anti-spike CD8 responses.

Unique molecular identifiers tagged individual cDNA molecules. Each CDR3 protein is one row after TCRdb ran MiXCR on the 5' RACE reads. This table has some 77,000 distinct CDR3 sequences, about 13% appearing once. This clonotype was obtained from an adult who was a healthcare worker with PCR-confirmed SARS-CoV-2 infection or an uninfected control (not recorded which). The rearrangement uses TRBV12-5 and TRBJ2-4; a possible D gene is TRBD2 (5 bases). Sequences were obtained from whole blood. This chain's CDR3 is CASGLVLSLDDIAKNIQYF. In DNA form, the CDR3 reads TGTGCTAGTGGTTTGGTATTGTCACTAGACGATATAGCCAAAAACATTCAGTACTTC.